The 21 T cell receptor beta chains listed next were all sequenced from one sample in a study of chemoradiotherapy in HPV16-positive cancers. TCRdb's table, derived via immunoSEQ multiplex PCR, lists solely in-frame clones and lacks some. The sample records about a thousand clones, roughly 85% being singletons. The sample in question was tumor tissue, obtained from a patient who underwent chemoradiotherapy. These receptors originate from a human donor with HPV-associated anogenital cancer.

The chain links TRBV21-1 to TRBJ1-3; the table's D call of TRBD1 was not tested on the DNA. TRBV21-1 is classified as a pseudogene. This CDR3 has 14 amino acids. This CDR3 is CASSTPTGDNTIYF. CDR3 bases: TGTGCCAGCAGCACTCCGACAGGGGATAACACCATATATTTT.

This chain connects TRBV30 to TRBJ1-1, with a possible D match to TRBD1 (5 bases). The CDR3 is 13 amino acids. Trimming shortened V by 4 bases and J by 2 bases, and 11 bases separated the two germline ends. CDR1 is GTSNPN, CDR2 SVGIG, per germline (reference sequence). The CDR3 DNA reads as TGTGCCTGGAATTCGGGGGTCAACACTGAAGCTTTCTTT. It codes for CAWNSGVNTEAFF.

The V gene is TRBV5-6, the J gene TRBJ2-7; no reliable D call. Germline V CDR1 and CDR2: SGHDT, YYEEEE. The length of the CDR3 is 16 residues. With 2 bases removed from V and 2 bases from J, the gap between germline ends came to 17 bases. CDR3 loop: CASSFAAEQNPYEQYF. As DNA, the CDR3 is TGTGCCAGCAGCTTTGCTGCTGAACAGAATCCCTACGAGCAGTACTTC.

This chain connects TRBV7-8 to TRBJ2-7, with D possibly called TRBD1 or TRBD2 (7 bases each). The CDR3 is 14 residues long. Germline CDR1 and CDR2: SGHVS and FQNEAQ. Deletions cut 3 bases from V and 4 bases from J, with 13 bases between. CDR3 amino acids: CASSFSQGGYEQYF. The CDR3 coding sequence is TGTGCCAGCAGCTTCAGTCAGGGGGGGTACGAGCAGTACTTC.

The chain uses TRBV27 and TRBJ1-1, with 7 bases fitting TRBD1. V shed 6 bases, J shed 2 bases, and the junction held 6 bases outside the gene matches. The CDR3 extends over 14 amino acids. CDR1 and CDR2 from the germline V gene are MNHEY and SMNVEV (reference sequence). CDR3 amino acids: CASRRGQINTEAFF. The CDR3 nucleotides are TGTGCCAGCAGAAGGGGACAGATAAACACTGAAGCTTTCTTT.

This rearrangement joins TRBV6-6 to TRBJ1-1; D not resolved. CDR1 MNHNY and CDR2 SVGAGI come from the germline V gene (reference sequence). This CDR3 spans 15 amino acids. V lost 6 bases to trimming and J lost 0 bases, with 14 bases between them. CDR3 protein: CASSPLDRLNTEAFF. DNA for the CDR3: TGTGCCAGCAGCCCGTTGGACCGCTTGAACACTGAAGCTTTCTTT.

This chain connects TRBV6-4 to TRBJ1-1; no firm D call. There are 18 residues in the CDR3. CDR1 MRHNA and CDR2 SNTAGT come from the germline V gene. Trimming took off 2 bases at V and 0 bases at J, with 19 bases between the two ends. CDR3 amino acids: CASSDPTKKKVLNTEAFF. DNA of the CDR3: TGTGCCAGCAGTGACCCAACTAAGAAAAAAGTATTGAACACTGAAGCTTTCTTT.

This sequence joins TRBV9 and TRBJ2-2; 8 bases agree with TRBD2. The V gene's germline CDR1 is SGDLS and CDR2 YYNGEE. There are 16 residues in the CDR3. V lost 1 base and J lost 7; bases outside the gene matches: 9. The CDR3 sequence: CASSVQVGGAIGELFF. In DNA form, the CDR3 reads TGTGCCAGCAGCGTACAAGTCGGGGGGGCCATCGGGGAGCTGTTTTTT.

The V call is TRBV10-3, the J call TRBJ2-3; unclear D gene. This CDR3 has 9 residues. Germline V gene lookup returns CDR1 ENHRY and CDR2 SYGVKD. V lost 11 bases and J lost 3, with 3 bases in between. CDR3 sequence: CAGTDTQYF. The CDR3 bases are TGTGCCGGAACAGATACGCAGTATTTT.

This clone was picked up a small number of times. The chain carries TRBV2 and TRBJ2-7, with D hard to call. The CDR3 spans 11 residues. CDR1 is SNHLY, CDR2 FYNNEI, per germline. V dropped 3 bases and J dropped 4 bases, with 4 bases sitting between them. CDR3: CASSEAYEQYF. The CDR3 nucleotides are TGTGCCAGCAGTGAGGCGTACGAGCAGTACTTC.

The chain combines TRBV28 with TRBJ1-2; weak D call: TRBD1 (6 bases). Germline lookup yields CDR1 MDHEN and CDR2 SYDVKM. The V and J ends lost 4 bases and 8 bases respectively, with 17 bases between them. The CDR3 is 14 residues long. CDR3 amino acids: CASSSPPGDGGYTF. CDR3 DNA sequence: TGTGCCAGCAGTTCCCCCCCAGGGGATGGCGGCTACACCTTC.

The rearrangement links TRBV11-1 to TRBJ2-2; D is ambiguous. This CDR3 is built from 14 residues. Trimming shortened V by 6 bases and J by 6 bases, and 14 bases separated the two germline ends. Germline V gene data show CDR1 as SGHAT and CDR2 as FQDESV (reference sequence). This CDR3 reads CASSPVPGSGELFF. The CDR3 DNA follows: TGTGCCAGCAGTCCGGTGCCGGGTTCCGGGGAGCTGTTTTTT. Full variable domain (rest looked up from reference TRBV11-1 and TRBJ2-2): EAEVAQSPRYKITEKSQAVAFWCDPISGHATLYWYRQILGQGPELLVQFQDESVVDDSQLPKDRFSAERLKGVDSTLKIQPAELGDSAMYLCASSPVPGSGELFFGEGSRLTVL.

This sequence joins TRBV9 and TRBJ2-7, with TRBD2 identical over 10 bases. Germline V gives CDR1 SGDLS, CDR2 YYNGEE. CDR3 length: 15 amino acids. V gave up 4 bases and J gave up 3 bases; unmatched junction bases: 7. The CDR3 DNA follows: TGTGCCAGCAGCCCGAGGACTAGCGGCCACTACGAGCAGTACTTC. Its translation is CASSPRTSGHYEQYF.

The chain has TRBV29-1 and TRBJ2-2, with 8 bases that match TRBD2. The length of the CDR3 is 18 residues. The V gene's germline CDR1 is SQVTM and CDR2 ANQGSEA. V shed 0 bases, J shed 7 bases, and the junction held 16 bases outside the gene matches. The CDR3, as DNA: TGCAGCGTTGAAGAGGGGCTTGGGAAAGCGGGAGTGGTCGGGGAGCTGTTTTTT. This gives the protein CSVEEGLGKAGVVGELFF.

The J gene is TRBJ1-1, the V gene TRBV28; a weak D match, TRBD1 (5 bases). This CDR3 has 11 residues. Trimming stripped 10 bases from V and 1 base from J, with 7 bases between. From germline, CDR1 is MDHEN and CDR2 SYDVKM. The CDR3 sequence is CAITGNTEAFF. CDR3 in DNA: TGTGCCATCACAGGGAACACTGAAGCTTTCTTT.

This chain connects TRBV7-2 to TRBJ2-7; D might be TRBD1 or TRBD2, each matching 5 bases. This CDR3 contains 13 residues. V was cut by 1 base and J by 3 bases, with 7 bases left in between. CDR1 and CDR2 from the germline V gene are SGHTA and FQGNSA. The CDR3 nucleotides are TGTGCCAGCAGCTTAGGAGGGGTCTACGAGCAGTACTTC. Translated, it gives CASSLGGVYEQYF.

The rearrangement joins TRBV6-1 to TRBJ2-7, with D possibly TRBD1 on 6 matching bases. V was trimmed by 4 bases and J by 2 bases, leaving 15 bases between them. CDR1 MNHNS and CDR2 SASEGT come from the germline V gene. This CDR3 spans 15 amino acids. The CDR3 sequence: CASSVMTGATYEQYF. CDR3 DNA: TGTGCCAGCAGTGTAATGACAGGTGCGACCTACGAGCAGTACTTC.

The chain joins TRBV4-3 to TRBJ2-7, with D maybe TRBD2 (5 bases). In germline, CDR1 is LGHNA, CDR2 YSLEER. V was clipped by 2 bases and J by 0 bases, with 17 bases between them. The length of the CDR3 is 17 residues. As DNA, the CDR3 is TGCGCCAGCAGCCAATTCTTTGAGCGGCCGAGCTCCTACGAGCAGTACTTC. Translated: CASSQFFERPSSYEQYF.

This chain links TRBV13 with TRBJ1-6, with 9 bases that match TRBD1. In germline, CDR1 is PRHDT, CDR2 FYEKMQ (reference sequence). V trimming: 5 bases; J trimming: 8 bases; junction bases outside the gene matches: 7. The CDR3 is made up of 15 amino acids. The CDR3 region has the DNA TGTGCCAGCAGCGTCACCGGGACAGGGTATTCACCCCTCCACTTT. Amino acids: CASSVTGTGYSPLHF.

V is TRBV27 and J is TRBJ2-7, with no clear D. The length of the CDR3 is 14 residues. Deletions cut 0 bases from V and 3 bases from J, with 9 bases between. Germline loops: CDR1 MNHEY, CDR2 SMNVEV (reference sequence). CDR3 DNA: TGTGCCAGCAGTTTATCGATAATATACTACGAGCAGTACTTC. This gives the protein CASSLSIIYYEQYF.

The chain employs TRBV30 and TRBJ1-5; 10 bases map to TRBD1. This CDR3 is built from 16 residues. Trimming cost V 1 base and J 3 bases; bases outside gene matches: 6. The germline CDR1 and CDR2 sequences are GTSNPN and SVGIG (reference sequence). The CDR3 coding sequence is TGTGCCTGGAGTGCCGTGGGACAGGGGAACAATCAGCCCCAGCATTTT. It codes for CAWSAVGQGNNQPQHF.